Below, 9 T cell receptor beta chains from the same sample are listed, as sequenced in a study of cytomegalovirus exposure and HLA in healthy donors. PCR employed 60 Vbeta and 13 Jbeta primers. TCRdb's copy holds only in-frame clones and misses some; the assay was immunoSEQ multiplex PCR. Altogether about 150,000 clones are present, nearly 80% being singletons, with the ten largest covering 9.5% to 15%. The sample comprised PBMCs. Receptors originate from a young man in good health and CMV-seropositive.

This sequence joins TRBV5-6 and TRBJ2-5, with D possibly matching TRBD1 (6 bases). V was shortened by 4 bases and J by 2 bases, with 12 bases between the two germline ends. Germline CDR1 is SGHDT and CDR2 is YYEEEE. The CDR3 length is 14 residues. Written as DNA, the CDR3 is TGTGCCAGCAGCGTGGATACAGGGCAAGAGACCCAGTACTTC. Protein: CASSVDTGQETQYF.

This sequence joins TRBV4-2 and TRBJ2-3; 7 nucleotides agree with TRBD2. The CDR3 length is 16 residues. V dropped 0 bases and J dropped 3; count of bases not matched to a gene: 6. Germline-derived CDR1 and CDR2 are LGHNA and YNFKEQ. The CDR3 bases are TGTGCCAGCAGCCAAGATGGTAGCGGGCGGACAGATACGCAGTATTTT. Its protein is CASSQDGSGRTDTQYF.

The chain recombines TRBV7-9 with TRBJ2-5, with 7 positions matching TRBD2. The DNA end is more similar to TRBJ2-7, so the J call may be wrong. CDR1 SEHNR and CDR2 FQNEAQ come from the germline V gene (reference sequence). The CDR3 totals 15 residues. The CDR3 DNA follows: TGTGCCAGCAGCCGCCCCGGCACTAGCGACTACGAGCAGTACTTC. Residues: CASSRPGTSDYEQYF.

The chain carries TRBV28 and TRBJ2-2, with TRBD1 identical over 9 bases. The CDR3 loop spans 15 amino acids. The germline V gene has CDR1 MDHEN and CDR2 SYDVKM. V shed 4 bases and J 13 bases; nucleotides not matched to a gene: 13. In DNA, the CDR3 is TGTGCCAGCAGTTATCCCAGGACAGGGGTTCTCGCGCTGTTTTTT. Its translation is CASSYPRTGVLALFF.

The chain combines TRBV4-2 with TRBJ2-2; D is possibly TRBD2 (5 bases). CDR1 is LGHNA, CDR2 YNFKEQ, per germline. V was trimmed by 3 bases and J by 4 bases, leaving 9 bases between them. The CDR3 spans 14 residues. CDR3 sequence (DNA): TGTGCCAGCAGCCAGGTTCGGGGCACCGGGGAGCTGTTTTTT. This gives the protein CASSQVRGTGELFF.

The V call is TRBV27, the J call TRBJ2-1, with 12 bases lining up with TRBD2. CDR3 size: 17 residues. J lost 6 bases, V lost 7 bases, and 13 bases had no gene match. Germline lookup yields CDR1 MNHEY and CDR2 SMNVEV (reference sequence). CDR3 DNA sequence: TGTGCCAGCACCACGTCCTTGACTAGCGGGAGTCGCAATGAGCAGTTCTTC. Translating gives CASTTSLTSGSRNEQFF.

The V gene is TRBV19, the J gene TRBJ2-6; perhaps TRBD2 as D (5 bases). Deletions cut 7 bases from V and 0 bases from J, with 7 bases between. From germline, CDR1 is LNHDA and CDR2 SQIVND (reference sequence). The CDR3 extends over 14 amino acids. CDR3 nucleotide sequence: TGTGCCAGTACGGGGAGCTCTGGGGCCAACGTCCTGACTTTC. Its translation: CASTGSSGANVLTF.

The chain links TRBV28 to TRBJ1-5; the match to TRBD1 covers 7 bases. V trimming: 4 bases; J trimming: 4 bases; junction bases outside the gene matches: 4. The CDR3 has 14 residues. Looked up from germline, CDR1 is MDHEN and CDR2 is SYDVKM. The CDR3 region is CASSSGQVNQPQHF. DNA of the CDR3: TGTGCCAGCAGTTCCGGACAGGTTAATCAGCCCCAGCATTTT.

This chain uses TRBV4-1 with TRBJ2-7, with TRBD1 matching over 9 bases. The junction had 4 bases not matched to a gene; V was cut back by 0 bases and J by 4 bases. CDR1 and CDR2 from the germline V gene are MGHRA and YSYEKL. This CDR3 is built from 15 residues. The CDR3 coding sequence is TGCGCCAGCAGCCAAGATCCGGGACAGGGTTACGAGCAGTACTTC. Translation gives CASSQDPGQGYEQYF.